The next 16 T cell receptor beta chains were all read from a single sample in a study of blood T cell repertoires in COVID-19. The table came from immunoSEQ multiplex PCR; TCRdb's copy has only in-frame clones and leaves some out. Of about 190,000 clones in the sample, 65% to 80% were seen once. The sample was peripheral blood. These receptors were collected from a man aged 45-65 years who had recovered from COVID-19.

This chain connects TRBV7-9 to TRBJ2-3; TRBD2 agrees at 11 bases. J gave up 6 bases and V 5 bases, and 10 bases lay outside the gene matches. In germline, CDR1 is SEHNR, CDR2 FQNEAQ (reference sequence). This CDR3 spans 16 amino acids. CDR3 residues: CASSTGLAVLRDTQYF. CDR3 sequence (DNA): TGTGCCAGCAGCACGGGACTAGCGGTTCTTAGGGATACGCAGTATTTT. Complete variable domain (other parts from reference TRBV7-9 and TRBJ2-3): DTGVSQNPRHKITKRGQNVTFRCDPISEHNRLYWYRQTLGQGPEFLTYFQNEAQLEKSRLLSDRFSAERPKGSFSTLEIQRTEQGDSAMYLCASSTGLAVLRDTQYFGPGTRLTVL.

V usage is TRBV2 and J usage is TRBJ1-6; 7 nucleotides line up with TRBD1. V was clipped by 7 bases and J by 0 bases; unmatched bases: 6. Germline CDR1 reads SNHLY; CDR2 reads FYNNEI. This CDR3 has 16 amino acids. The CDR3 loop is CASMGQLSSYNSPLHF. Here the CDR3 DNA reads TGTGCCAGCATGGGACAGTTGAGCTCCTATAATTCACCCCTCCACTTT.

V gene TRBV3-1 (or the pseudogene TRBV3-2) combines with J gene TRBJ2-1; 8 bases agree with TRBD2. Germline V lookup: CDR1 LGHDT, CDR2 YNNKEL (reference sequence). The CDR3 is 16 residues long. Trimming at V came to 2 bases and at J to 5 bases, leaving 8 bases not matched to a gene. The CDR3 sequence: CASSQTGTSGNNEQFF. CDR3 DNA sequence: TGTGCCAGCAGCCAAACAGGAACTAGCGGTAACAATGAGCAGTTCTTC.

This CDR3 reads CASSMSLLVVTYNEQFF. The CDR3 DNA reads as TGTGCCAGTAGTATGTCCCTTCTAGTAGTCACCTACAATGAGCAGTTCTTC. The chain joins TRBV19 to TRBJ2-1, with D unresolved. V shed 3 bases and J shed 2 bases, with 17 bases lying between them. This CDR3 spans 17 amino acids. Looked up from germline, CDR1 is LNHDA and CDR2 is SQIVND (reference sequence).

The chain joins TRBV29-1 to TRBJ2-7; possible D gene TRBD1, 5 bases. V lost 3 bases, J lost 5 bases, and 14 bases lay in between. The CDR3 extends over 13 amino acids. Germline V gives CDR1 SQVTM, CDR2 ANQGSEA. Written as DNA, the CDR3 is TGCAGCGTTGACGGACCGACAGCGCACGAGCAGTACTTC. Its translation is CSVDGPTAHEQYF.

The DNA of the CDR3 is TGTGCCAGCAGTGAATCTCGGGGGTGGGCAAACACTGAAGCTTTCTTT. As protein: CASSESRGWANTEAFF. The V gene is TRBV25-1, the J gene TRBJ1-1; tentative D call: TRBD1 (5 bases). With 1 base removed from V and 2 bases from J, the gap between germline ends came to 14 bases. The CDR3 is 16 amino acids. The germline CDR1 and CDR2 sequences are MGHDK and SYGVNS.

This rearrangement joins TRBV5-1 to TRBJ1-1; possibly TRBD1 for D (5 bases). The germline V and J ends were trimmed by 4 bases and 3 bases, with 13 bases remaining between them. Germline-derived CDR1 and CDR2 are SGHRS and YFSETQ. The CDR3 consists of 14 residues. CDR3 coding DNA: TGCGCCAGCAGCCCAAGACAGCCATACACTGAAGCTTTCTTT. This translates into CASSPRQPYTEAFF.

The J gene is TRBJ2-3, the V gene TRBV2; 11 bases are a match to TRBD2. Germline CDR1 is SNHLY and CDR2 is FYNNEI. The V gene end was trimmed by 7 bases and the J gene end by 4 bases; junction bases not matched to a gene: 10. The CDR3 runs 16 residues. The CDR3 is CASTETTSGTADTQYF. CDR3 in DNA: TGTGCCAGCACCGAAACGACTAGCGGGACCGCAGATACGCAGTATTTT.

This clone was seen once. The rearrangement joins TRBV2 to TRBJ1-2, with TRBD1 matching 7 bases. Germline V lookup: CDR1 SNHLY, CDR2 FYNNEI. V dropped 7 bases and J dropped 2; count of bases not matched to a gene: 10. The CDR3 is made up of 15 amino acids. For the CDR3, the DNA is TGTGCCAGCAACTTAATACCAGGGGGGAACTATGGCTACACCTTC. This gives the protein CASNLIPGGNYGYTF.

This clone has only one observation. The chain has TRBV11-2 and TRBJ1-4, with TRBD1 as a possible D gene (6 bases). The CDR3 loop spans 15 amino acids. CDR1 and CDR2 from the germline V gene are SGHAT and FQNNGV. The V end was cut by 6 bases, the J end by 5 bases, with 16 bases between. In DNA, the CDR3 is TGTGCCAGCAGTTCTACAGGGATTGGAAATGAAAAACTGTTTTTT. Translation gives CASSSTGIGNEKLFF.

The chain recombines TRBV7-8 with TRBJ2-7, with D possibly TRBD1 on 7 matching bases. The germline gives CDR1 SGHVS, CDR2 FQNEAQ. Trimming pared 4 bases from V and 6 bases from J, leaving 16 bases between. The CDR3 is made up of 14 amino acids. Here the CDR3 reads CASSSGVRGAEQYF. CDR3 DNA: TGTGCCAGCAGCTCCGGGGTCAGGGGGGCCGAGCAGTACTTC.

This chain links TRBV19 with TRBJ1-1; D perhaps matches TRBD1 (5 bases). Germline V CDR1 and CDR2: LNHDA, SQIVND (reference sequence). The CDR3 spans 17 residues. Between the trimmed V and J ends, which lost 3 bases and 2 bases, there was a span of 19 bases. CDR3 nucleotide sequence: TGTGCCAGTAGTATTCAGGGTCCGAGGCGGGATAACACTGAAGCTTTCTTT. Amino acids: CASSIQGPRRDNTEAFF.

CDR3 sequence: CASSSGQGSTDTQYF. The CDR3 bases are TGTGCCAGCAGCTCCGGACAGGGAAGTACAGATACGCAGTATTTT. The V gene is TRBV7-2, the J gene TRBJ2-3; 8 bases fit TRBD1. V was pared by 4 bases and J by 3 bases, with 6 bases of the junction left unmatched. Germline V lookup: CDR1 SGHTA, CDR2 FQGNSA. There are 15 residues in the CDR3.

This clone was seen more than once but under ten times. This chain joins TRBV7-9 and TRBJ2-2, with TRBD1 identical over 8 bases. After removal of 2 bases from V and 5 bases from J, the junction contained 7 bases not matched to a gene. Germline V gene data show CDR1 as SEHNR and CDR2 as FQNEAQ (reference sequence). The length of the CDR3 is 16 residues. This CDR3 is CASSLLQGVRTGELFF. CDR3 bases: TGTGCCAGCAGCTTATTACAGGGGGTTCGTACCGGGGAGCTGTTTTTT. The entire variable domain, with the rest obtained from reference TRBV7-9 and TRBJ2-2, is as follows: DTGVSQNPRHKITKRGQNVTFRCDPISEHNRLYWYRQTLGQGPEFLTYFQNEAQLEKSRLLSDRFSAERPKGSFSTLEIQRTEQGDSAMYLCASSLLQGVRTGELFFGEGSRLTVL.

The rearrangement uses TRBV5-4 and TRBJ1-6; the D is unclear. Trimming pared 2 bases from V and 5 bases from J, leaving 11 bases between. Germline-derived CDR1 and CDR2 are SGHNT and YYREEE (reference sequence). There are 15 residues in the CDR3. The CDR3 sequence: CASSFLSRDNSPLHF. The DNA of the CDR3 is TGTGCCAGCAGCTTTTTATCACGGGATAATTCACCCCTCCACTTT. Full variable domain (missing parts from reference TRBV5-4 and TRBJ1-6): ETGVTQSPTHLIKTRGQQVTLRCSSQSGHNTVSWYQQALGQGPQFIFQYYREEENGRGNFPPRFSGLQFPNYSSELNVNALELDDSALYLCASSFLSRDNSPLHFGNGTRLTVT.

For the CDR3, the DNA is TGTGCCAGTAGCCCAGCACCCGTCGGAGTAAGGGGGTCGAATGAGCAGTTCTTC. Translating gives CASSPAPVGVRGSNEQFF. The rearrangement links TRBV19 to TRBJ2-1; TRBD1 is a possible D gene (6 bases). With 6 bases removed from V and 7 bases from J, the gap between germline ends came to 28 bases. This CDR3 has 18 amino acids. Germline lookup yields CDR1 LNHDA and CDR2 SQIVND (reference sequence).